The 14 T cell receptor beta chains reported below all come from one sample, sequenced in a study of cytomegalovirus exposure and HLA in healthy donors. The PCR was carried out with 60 Vbeta primers and 13 Jbeta primers. Method: immunoSEQ multiplex PCR; TCRdb's copy keeps in-frame clones and lacks some. The sample lists 150,000 to 200,000 clones, over 75% occurring once. The specimen sequenced was PBMCs. These receptors originate from a man younger than 35 in good health and CMV-seropositive.

V gene TRBV9 combines with J gene TRBJ2-2, with D possibly being TRBD2 (6 bases). In germline, CDR1 is SGDLS, CDR2 YYNGEE. The CDR3 covers 16 residues. V dropped 1 base and J dropped 0 bases, with 10 bases sitting between them. In DNA, the CDR3 is TGTGCCAGCAGCGTAAATGGCGGGGCGAACACCGGGGAGCTGTTTTTT. Protein product: CASSVNGGANTGELFF.

V and J are TRBV4-2 and TRBJ2-4, with 12 bases identical to TRBD2. This CDR3 has 19 residues. The trim removed 4 bases at V and 6 bases at J, leaving 16 bases unmatched. Germline V gene sequence: CDR1 LGHNA, CDR2 YNFKEQ. CDR3 region: CASSLQPGTSGRSGNIQYF. The CDR3, as DNA: TGTGCCAGCAGCCTACAACCCGGGACTAGCGGGCGATCGGGAAACATTCAGTACTTC.

The chain recombines TRBV2 with TRBJ2-7; 7 bases are a match to TRBD1. CDR1 is SNHLY and CDR2 is FYNNEI in the germline V gene. J was trimmed by 0 bases and V by 7 bases; bases with no gene match: 6. The CDR3 loop spans 14 amino acids. The CDR3 DNA sequence: TGTGCCAGCACCGGGACAGCTAGCTCCTACGAGCAGTACTTC. Amino acids: CASTGTASSYEQYF.

This clone was picked up one time. The rearrangement joins TRBV5-8 to TRBJ2-7; no clear D. Germline CDR1 is SGHTS and CDR2 is YDEGEE. V shed 4 bases and J shed 2 bases, with 16 bases lying between them. There are 15 residues in the CDR3. CDR3 in DNA: TGTGCCAGCAGCCTCCCCAGCGTAGAAACCTACGAGCAGTACTTC. Protein product: CASSLPSVETYEQYF.

V usage is TRBV5-5 and J usage is TRBJ2-7, with 12 bases matching TRBD2. CDR1 SGHKS and CDR2 YYEKEE come from the germline V gene (reference sequence). The V segment lost 4 bases and the J segment 4 bases; nucleotides outside the gene matches: 12. This CDR3 is 17 amino acids long. The CDR3 sequence: CASSGPLAGGPRYEQYF. The CDR3 DNA follows: TGTGCCAGCAGCGGACCTCTAGCGGGGGGGCCACGGTACGAGCAGTACTTC.

This rearrangement joins TRBV19 to TRBJ1-5; the D gene is possibly TRBD1 (5 bases). V shed 7 bases and J shed 5 bases, with 15 bases lying between them. The CDR3 is 14 amino acids. The germline CDR1 and CDR2 sequences are LNHDA and SQIVND (reference sequence). In DNA form, the CDR3 reads TGTGCCAGTACCGAGTTAGGGGCCGATCAGCCCCAGCATTTT. As protein: CASTELGADQPQHF.

V usage is TRBV7-2 and J usage is TRBJ1-4, with D maybe TRBD1 (5 bases). Germline assignment: CDR1 SGHTA and CDR2 FQGNSA. With 1 base removed from V and 5 bases from J, the gap between germline ends came to 8 bases. The CDR3 extends over 14 amino acids. The CDR3 DNA reads TGTGCCAGCAGCTTAGGCAGGGCAAATGAAAAACTGTTTTTT. Its translation is CASSLGRANEKLFF.

This clone has a single count. J is TRBJ2-7 and V is TRBV5-4; tentative D call: TRBD2 (7 bases). CDR1 is SGHNT and CDR2 is YYREEE in the germline V gene (reference sequence). CDR3 length: 13 residues. The V and J ends lost 2 bases and 5 bases respectively, with 11 bases between them. The CDR3 region is CASSFGGLNEQYF. The CDR3 DNA reads TGTGCCAGCAGCTTCGGGGGGCTGAACGAGCAGTACTTC.

V is TRBV4-2 and J is TRBJ2-7; 7 bases are shared with TRBD2. In germline, CDR1 is LGHNA, CDR2 YNFKEQ. The ends lost 4 bases at V and 5 bases at J; junction bases unmatched: 5. The CDR3 covers 13 residues. CDR3 sequence: CASSPRAGDEQYF. CDR3 in DNA: TGTGCCAGCAGCCCGAGGGCGGGGGACGAGCAGTACTTC.

This clone came up a few times. The V and J genes are TRBV4-1 and TRBJ1-1; D unresolved. Germline loops: CDR1 MGHRA, CDR2 YSYEKL. V dropped 0 bases and J dropped 10 bases, with 18 bases sitting between them. This CDR3 comprises 15 residues. CDR3 sequence: CASSQDRGTRGGAFF. CDR3 coding DNA: TGCGCCAGCAGCCAAGATCGGGGAACTCGGGGAGGAGCTTTCTTT.

CDR3 protein: CASSLALRLGRSPLHF. CDR3 in DNA: TGTGCCAGCAGCTTGGCGTTACGACTCGGAAGGTCACCCCTCCACTTT. The rearrangement uses TRBV7-9 and TRBJ1-6; D remains ambiguous. V lost 3 bases and J lost 10, with 19 bases in between. This CDR3 contains 16 residues. CDR1 and CDR2 from the germline V gene are SEHNR and FQNEAQ (reference sequence).

The chain links TRBV5-4 to TRBJ1-4, with D unclear. Between the trimmed V and J ends, which lost 4 bases and 3 bases, there was a span of 13 bases. Germline V CDR1 and CDR2: SGHNT, YYREEE (reference sequence). The CDR3 loop spans 15 amino acids. Here the CDR3 DNA reads TGTGCCAGCAGCAAGAACCAGTCCCCTAATGAAAAACTGTTTTTT. It specifies CASSKNQSPNEKLFF.

The chain has TRBV7-9 and TRBJ2-1; 8 nucleotides match TRBD1. With V trimmed by 7 bases and J by 5 bases, 1 base remained unmatched. Germline CDR1 reads SEHNR; CDR2 reads FQNEAQ (reference sequence). The CDR3 is 12 amino acids. The CDR3 nucleotides read TGTGCCAGCACGGACAGGGACAATGAGCAGTTCTTC. Its translation: CASTDRDNEQFF.

The rearrangement links TRBV5-1 to TRBJ1-1, with D perhaps TRBD1 (6 bases). With 2 bases removed from V and 6 bases from J, the gap between germline ends came to 11 bases. Germline CDR1 reads SGHRS; CDR2 reads YFSETQ. The CDR3 covers 13 residues. The CDR3 nucleotides read TGCGCCAGCAGCTTAGGGGGGGCGCCTGAAGCTTTCTTT. This encodes CASSLGGAPEAFF.